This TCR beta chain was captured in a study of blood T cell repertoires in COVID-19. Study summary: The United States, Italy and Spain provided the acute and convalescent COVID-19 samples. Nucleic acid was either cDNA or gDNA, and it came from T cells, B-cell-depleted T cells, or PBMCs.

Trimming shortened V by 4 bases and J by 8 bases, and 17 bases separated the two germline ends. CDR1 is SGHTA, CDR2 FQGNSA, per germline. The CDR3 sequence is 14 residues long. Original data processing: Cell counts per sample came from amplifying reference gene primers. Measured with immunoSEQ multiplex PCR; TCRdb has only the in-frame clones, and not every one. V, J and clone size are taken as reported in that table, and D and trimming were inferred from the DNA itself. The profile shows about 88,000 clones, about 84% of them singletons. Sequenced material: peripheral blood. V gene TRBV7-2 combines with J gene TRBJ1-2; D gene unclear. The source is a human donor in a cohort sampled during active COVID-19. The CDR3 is CASSSPAGLGGYTF. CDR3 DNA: TGTGCCAGCAGCTCCCCCGCGGGCCTCGGCGGCTACACCTTC.